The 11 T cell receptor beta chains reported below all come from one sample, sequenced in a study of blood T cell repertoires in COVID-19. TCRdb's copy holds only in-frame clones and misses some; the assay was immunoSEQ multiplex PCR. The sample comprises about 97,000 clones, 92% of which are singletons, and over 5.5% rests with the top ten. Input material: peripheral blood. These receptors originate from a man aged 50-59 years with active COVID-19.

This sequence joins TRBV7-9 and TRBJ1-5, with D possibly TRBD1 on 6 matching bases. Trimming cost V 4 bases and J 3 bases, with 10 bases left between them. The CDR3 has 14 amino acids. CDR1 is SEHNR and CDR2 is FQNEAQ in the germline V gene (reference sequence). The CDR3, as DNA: TGTGCCAGCAGCTACGGACAGCCCAATCAGCCCCAGCATTTT. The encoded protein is CASSYGQPNQPQHF.

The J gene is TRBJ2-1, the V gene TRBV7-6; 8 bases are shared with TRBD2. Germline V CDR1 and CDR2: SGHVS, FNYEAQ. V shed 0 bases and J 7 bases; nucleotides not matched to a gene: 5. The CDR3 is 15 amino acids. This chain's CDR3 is CASSLALGGGNEQFF. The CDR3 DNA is TGTGCCAGCAGCTTAGCGCTCGGGGGGGGAAATGAGCAGTTCTTC.

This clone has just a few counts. Here the CDR3 reads CASSRGSAPYEQYF. In DNA form, the CDR3 reads TGTGCCAGCAGTCGGGGGAGTGCCCCCTACGAGCAGTACTTC. The genes are TRBV6-2 or TRBV6-3 and TRBJ2-7, with D possibly matching TRBD2 (6 bases). Germline V CDR1 and CDR2: MNHEY, SVGEGT. With 5 bases removed from V and 2 bases from J, the gap between germline ends came to 13 bases. The CDR3 loop spans 14 amino acids.

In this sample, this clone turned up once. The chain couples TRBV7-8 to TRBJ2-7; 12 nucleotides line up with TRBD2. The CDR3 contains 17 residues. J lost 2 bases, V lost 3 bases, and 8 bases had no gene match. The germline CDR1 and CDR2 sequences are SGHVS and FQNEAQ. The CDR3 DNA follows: TGTGCCAGCAGCTTTCCGACTAGCGGGAGAGGGGCCTACGAGCAGTACTTC. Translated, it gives CASSFPTSGRGAYEQYF.

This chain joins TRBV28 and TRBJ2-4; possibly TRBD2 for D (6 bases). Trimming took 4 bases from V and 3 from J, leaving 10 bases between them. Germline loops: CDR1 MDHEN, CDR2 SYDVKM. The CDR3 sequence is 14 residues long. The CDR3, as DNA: TGTGCCAGCAGTTCTGGCGGGGTCAAAAACATTCAGTACTTC. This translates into CASSSGGVKNIQYF. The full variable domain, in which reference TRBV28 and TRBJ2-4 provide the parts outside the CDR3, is DVKVTQSSRYLVKRTGEKVFLECVQDMDHENMFWYRQDPGLGLRLIYFSYDVKMKEKGDIPEGYSVSREKKERFSLILESASTNQTSMYLCASSSGGVKNIQYFGAGTRLSVL.

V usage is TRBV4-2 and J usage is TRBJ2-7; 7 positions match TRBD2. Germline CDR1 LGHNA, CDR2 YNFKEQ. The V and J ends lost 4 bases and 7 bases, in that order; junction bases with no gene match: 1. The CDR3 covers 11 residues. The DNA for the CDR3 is TGTGCCAGCAGCCCCGGGGGGGAGCAGTACTTC. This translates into CASSPGGEQYF.

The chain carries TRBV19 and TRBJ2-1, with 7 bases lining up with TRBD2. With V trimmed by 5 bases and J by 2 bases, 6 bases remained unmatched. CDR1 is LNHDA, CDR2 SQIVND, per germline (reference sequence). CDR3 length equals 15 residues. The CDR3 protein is CASSPPGGPYNEQFF. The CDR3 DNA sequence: TGTGCCAGTAGTCCTCCGGGGGGACCCTACAATGAGCAGTTCTTC.

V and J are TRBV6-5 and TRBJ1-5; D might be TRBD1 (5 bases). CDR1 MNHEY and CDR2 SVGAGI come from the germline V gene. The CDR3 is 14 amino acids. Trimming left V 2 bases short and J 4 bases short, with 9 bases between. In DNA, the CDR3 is TGTGCCAGCAGTTACCGGGGGGGGAATCAGCCCCAGCATTTT. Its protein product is CASSYRGGNQPQHF.

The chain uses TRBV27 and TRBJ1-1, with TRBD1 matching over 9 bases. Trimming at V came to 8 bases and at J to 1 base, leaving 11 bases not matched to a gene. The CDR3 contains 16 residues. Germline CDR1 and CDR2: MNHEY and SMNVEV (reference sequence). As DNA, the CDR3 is TGTGCCAGCCGCAATCGGACAGGGGTTCCGAACACTGAAGCTTTCTTT. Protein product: CASRNRTGVPNTEAFF.

The CDR3 here is CASSPRDKNTEAFF. The CDR3 nucleotides read TGTGCCAGCAGCCCCCGGGACAAGAACACTGAAGCTTTCTTT. This chain uses TRBV9 with TRBJ1-1; maybe TRBD1 (6 bases). Germline V gene lookup returns CDR1 SGDLS and CDR2 YYNGEE. The CDR3 contains 14 residues. V was trimmed by 4 bases and J by 1 base, leaving 11 bases between them.

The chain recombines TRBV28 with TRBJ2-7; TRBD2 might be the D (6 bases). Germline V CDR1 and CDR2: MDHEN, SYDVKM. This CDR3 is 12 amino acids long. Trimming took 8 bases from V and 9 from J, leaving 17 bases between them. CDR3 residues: CASADSGVRQYF. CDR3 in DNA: TGTGCCAGCGCAGATAGCGGCGTTCGGCAGTACTTC. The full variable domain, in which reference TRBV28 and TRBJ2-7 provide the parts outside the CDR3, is DVKVTQSSRYLVKRTGEKVFLECVQDMDHENMFWYRQDPGLGLRLIYFSYDVKMKEKGDIPEGYSVSREKKERFSLILESASTNQTSMYLCASADSGVRQYFGPGTRLTVT.